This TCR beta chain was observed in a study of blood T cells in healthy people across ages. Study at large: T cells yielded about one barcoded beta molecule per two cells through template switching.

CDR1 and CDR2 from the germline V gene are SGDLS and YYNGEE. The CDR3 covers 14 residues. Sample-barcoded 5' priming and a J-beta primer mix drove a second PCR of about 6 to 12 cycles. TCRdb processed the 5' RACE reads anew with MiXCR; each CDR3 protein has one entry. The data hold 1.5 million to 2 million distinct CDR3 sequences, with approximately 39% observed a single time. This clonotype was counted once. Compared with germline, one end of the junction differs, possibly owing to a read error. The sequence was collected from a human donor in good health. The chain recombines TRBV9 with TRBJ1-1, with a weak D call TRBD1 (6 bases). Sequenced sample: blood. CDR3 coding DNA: TGTGCCAGCAACGTAGGGGGGATGAACACTGAAGCTTTCTTT. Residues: CASNVGGMNTEAFF.